The 13 T cell receptor beta chains reported below all come from one sample, sequenced in a study of blood T cell repertoires in COVID-19. Sequenced by immunoSEQ multiplex PCR; TCRdb stores in-frame clones only, minus some. The data show roughly 63,000 clones, 75% to 90% seen once. The sample comprised peripheral blood. The receptor set was obtained from a man over 45 with acute or convalescent COVID-19.

The chain combines TRBV30 with TRBJ2-2; 9 bases map to TRBD2. Per germline, CDR1 GTSNPN and CDR2 SVGIG (reference sequence). CDR3 length: 15 residues. The V and J ends lost 3 bases and 5 bases, in that order; junction bases with no gene match: 7. CDR3 in DNA: TGTGCCTGGAGCCTTCTAGCGGGAATGACCGGGGAGCTGTTTTTT. Amino acids: CAWSLLAGMTGELFF.

A single count supports this clone. This chain connects TRBV15 to TRBJ1-2; 9 positions agree with TRBD1. The V gene end was trimmed by 0 bases and the J gene end by 8 bases; junction bases not matched to a gene: 25. The V gene's germline CDR1 is LNHNV and CDR2 YYDKDF (reference sequence). CDR3 length: 21 residues. The CDR3 bases are TGTGCCACCAGCAGAGATTCGACCAAAACGCCTAAGGGACAGGGAAGGGAAGGCTACACCTTC. Translating gives CATSRDSTKTPKGQGREGYTF. The full variable domain, rest sourced from reference TRBV15 and TRBJ1-2, is DAMVIQNPRYQVTQFGKPVTLSCSQTLNHNVMYWYQQKSSQAPKLLFHYYDKDFNNEADTPDNFQSRRPNTSFCFLDIRSPGLGDTAMYLCATSRDSTKTPKGQGREGYTFGSGTRLTVV.

V usage is TRBV5-1 and J usage is TRBJ1-1; TRBD1 is a possible D gene (6 bases). The V end lost 2 bases, the J end lost 3 bases, and 8 bases lay between the germline ends. The CDR3 runs to 13 residues. Per the germline V gene, CDR1 is SGHRS and CDR2 is YFSETQ. CDR3 loop: CASSFKGDTEAFF. The CDR3 DNA reads as TGCGCCAGCAGCTTCAAGGGGGACACTGAAGCTTTCTTT. The entire variable domain, with the rest obtained from reference TRBV5-1 and TRBJ1-1, is as follows: KAGVTQTPRYLIKTRGQQVTLSCSPISGHRSVSWYQQTPGQGLQFLFEYFSETQRNKGNFPGRFSGRQFSNSRSEMNVSTLELGDSALYLCASSFKGDTEAFFGQGTRLTVV.

The chain employs TRBV28 and TRBJ1-1; the D gene is possibly TRBD1 (5 bases). The length of the CDR3 is 12 residues. CDR1 is MDHEN, CDR2 SYDVKM, per germline. The ends were cut back, 6 bases at V and 1 base at J, with 6 bases in the middle. The CDR3 loop is CASSQGNTEAFF. Written as DNA, the CDR3 is TGTGCCAGCAGCCAGGGGAACACTGAAGCTTTCTTT.

The V and J genes are TRBV7-9 and TRBJ2-1; TRBD2 matches at 8 bases. CDR3 length: 17 residues. Per the germline V gene, CDR1 is SEHNR and CDR2 is FQNEAQ (reference sequence). Trimming took 4 bases from V and 5 from J; bases not matched to a gene: 13. In DNA form, the CDR3 reads TGTGCCAGCAGCTACACCCCAGGGGCGGGAGGCAACAATGAGCAGTTCTTC. Its protein product is CASSYTPGAGGNNEQFF.

The chain joins TRBV4-3 to TRBJ1-3, with D possibly matching TRBD1 (5 bases). The length of the CDR3 is 16 residues. V lost 4 bases and J 3 bases, leaving 16 bases between the germline ends. The V gene's germline CDR1 is LGHNA and CDR2 YSLEER. The CDR3 loop reads CASSLDNSGFGNTIYF. In nucleotides, the CDR3 is TGCGCCAGCAGCCTAGATAACTCAGGGTTTGGAAACACCATATATTTT.

The chain uses TRBV12-5 and TRBJ2-2; 7 nucleotides line up with TRBD1. Germline CDR1 is LGHNT and CDR2 is FRNRAP. The CDR3 length is 14 residues. Trimming took 5 bases from V and 4 from J; bases not matched to a gene: 4. CDR3 nucleotide sequence: TGTGCTAGTGGTGGCACAGGGGCCACCGGGGAGCTGTTTTTT. It translates to CASGGTGATGELFF.

A single count supports this clone. The chain uses TRBV19 and TRBJ1-4; 9 nucleotides line up with TRBD1. The V segment lost 6 bases and the J segment 5 bases; nucleotides outside the gene matches: 4. This CDR3 region has 14 residues. Germline V gene data show CDR1 as LNHDA and CDR2 as SQIVND (reference sequence). This chain's CDR3 is CASSTGQGNEKLFF. CDR3 nucleotides: TGTGCCAGTAGCACCGGACAGGGGAATGAAAAACTGTTTTTT.

The genes are TRBV5-1 and TRBJ2-1; D is possibly TRBD1 (6 bases). The CDR3 is 15 amino acids. The V end lost 6 bases, the J end lost 4 bases, and 17 bases lay between the germline ends. Germline V CDR1 and CDR2: SGHRS, YFSETQ. CDR3 coding DNA: TGCGCCAGCAACTTACAGGGCCAGGCATACAATGAGCAGTTCTTC. This gives the protein CASNLQGQAYNEQFF.

This clone was seen only once. The chain recombines TRBV27 with TRBJ2-1; D remains unclear. Trimming shortened V by 7 bases and J by 0 bases, and 10 bases separated the two germline ends. The CDR3 loop spans 14 amino acids. CDR1 is MNHEY, CDR2 SMNVEV, per germline (reference sequence). As DNA, the CDR3 is TGTGCCAGCACCCCGGTGAGCTCCTACAATGAGCAGTTCTTC. Translated: CASTPVSSYNEQFF.

The rearrangement links TRBV18 to TRBJ1-3; D remains unclear. The V end lost 3 bases, the J end lost 10 bases, and 16 bases lay between the germline ends. Germline V gene lookup returns CDR1 KGHSH and CDR2 LQKENI. The length of the CDR3 is 14 residues. CDR3 coding DNA: TGTGCCAGCTCACCGGGCTTGGCGGGAGAGACCATATATTTT. It codes for CASSPGLAGETIYF.

Here the CDR3 reads CASSAKQGTEAFF. For the CDR3, the DNA is TGTGCCAGCAGCGCAAAGCAGGGGACTGAAGCTTTCTTT. This sequence joins TRBV6-4 and TRBJ1-1, with D possibly being TRBD1 (6 bases). The germline gives CDR1 MRHNA, CDR2 SNTAGT. The V end was cut by 6 bases, the J end by 5 bases, with 13 bases between. There are 13 residues in the CDR3.

The gene calls are TRBV11-2 and TRBJ1-1, with TRBD1 as a possible D gene (5 bases). Germline-derived CDR1 and CDR2 are SGHAT and FQNNGV. The CDR3 covers 14 residues. V was clipped by 4 bases and J by 1 base, with 10 bases between them. CDR3 nucleotide sequence: TGTGCCAGCAGCTCAAACACAGGGAACACTGAAGCTTTCTTT. Protein: CASSSNTGNTEAFF.